This T cell receptor (beta chain) was captured by sequencing in a study of T cells after yellow fever vaccination. Across the study: Some fractions had low cell numbers, and these were prepared with SMART-Seq v4 Ultra Low Input. Findings of the study overall: Contaminating bulk clonotypes could be abundant in FACS-sorted repertoires.

Trimming left V 3 bases short and J 1 base short, with 7 bases between. CDR1 SGHRS and CDR2 YFSETQ come from the germline V gene. The CDR3 has 14 amino acids. This clonotype appeared many times. Its antigen remains unidentified. Conversion of TCR transcripts into cDNA relied on 5'RACE template switching, which added a universal primer site and UMIs. Using its own MiXCR run on the 5' RACE reads, TCRdb lists one record per CDR3 protein. The profile shows 340,000 or so distinct CDR3 sequences, around an eighth of them singletons. Source: CD4+ T cells sorted from PBMCs, taken 15 days after the yellow fever booster vaccination. The sequence came from a man younger than 35 who received the YFV17D yellow fever vaccine. The chain carries TRBV5-1 and TRBJ2-2; D not certain. The CDR3, as DNA: TGCGCCAGCAGCTCCAGTCTGAACACCGGGGAGCTGTTTTTT. Protein: CASSSSLNTGELFF.